This TCR beta chain was found in a study of blood T cell repertoires in COVID-19. Study in general: Nucleic acid was either cDNA or gDNA, and it came from T cells, B-cell-depleted T cells, or PBMCs.

Authors' data handling: Amplification from reference gene primers served as the basis for estimated nucleated cell counts. The protocol was immunoSEQ multiplex PCR, while the TCRdb copy is restricted to in-frame clones and leaves out a portion. Clonal size and the V and J genes are those of that table, whereas D and trimming came from the DNA. Of 80,000 or so clones listed, about 88% are singletons. The CDR3 runs to 17 residues. Deletions cut 5 bases from V and 0 bases from J, with 17 bases between. Germline V gene data show CDR1 as LNHDA and CDR2 as SQIVND (reference sequence). Sample: peripheral blood. The rearrangement uses TRBV19 and TRBJ1-3; maybe TRBD1 (6 bases). The sequence was collected from a human donor in a cohort sampled during active COVID-19. This chain's CDR3 is CASSLQGPRSSGNTIYF. The DNA for the CDR3 is TGTGCCAGTAGTCTACAGGGACCCCGGAGCTCTGGAAACACCATATATTTT.